Following are 3 T cell receptor beta chains from one sample sequenced in a study of blood T cell repertoires in COVID-19. Data came from immunoSEQ multiplex PCR; TCRdb stores just in-frame clones and leaves some out. The sample yields fewer than 250,000 clones, approximately 79% seen once. The sample taken for sequencing was peripheral blood. Receptor source: a woman between 50 and 59 years old with acute or convalescent COVID-19.

This clone was detected only once. A much larger clone is a single base away; this may be a read error. The chain links TRBV7-8 to TRBJ1-1; D is possibly TRBD1 (5 bases). Germline lookup yields CDR1 SGHVS and CDR2 FQNEAQ. With 3 bases removed from V and 0 bases from J, the gap between germline ends came to 5 bases. The CDR3 sequence is 13 residues long. This CDR3 is CASSLTVNTEAFF. The CDR3 nucleotides are TGTGCCAGCAGCTTGACAGTGAACACTGAAGCTTTCTTT. Complete variable domain (other parts from reference TRBV7-8 and TRBJ1-1): GAGVSQSPRYKVAKRGQDVALRCDPISGHVSLFWYQQALGQGPEFLTYFQNEAQLDKSGLPSDRFFAERPEGSVSTLKIQRTQQEDSAVYLCASSLTVNTEAFFGQGTRLTVV.

This clone appeared once. The rearrangement joins TRBV6-5 to TRBJ2-7, with D perhaps TRBD2 (6 bases). Trimming pared 7 bases from V and 4 bases from J, leaving 11 bases between. The CDR3 is 12 residues long. In germline, CDR1 is MNHEY, CDR2 SVGAGI. The CDR3 nucleotides read TGTGCCAGCATGGAGGGTTCTTACGAGCAGTACTTC. Protein product: CASMEGSYEQYF.

The genes are TRBV5-5 and TRBJ1-2; the match to TRBD1 covers 7 bases. CDR1 and CDR2 (germline): SGHKS, YYEKEE (reference sequence). V was clipped by 4 bases and J by 0 bases; unmatched bases: 3. The CDR3 runs to 14 residues. Here the CDR3 reads CASSLGQANYGYTF. CDR3 bases: TGTGCCAGCAGCCTCGGACAGGCTAACTATGGCTACACCTTC.